The sequence of this TCR beta chain was determined in a study of metastatic and nonmetastatic thyroid tumors. Study background: Across peripheral blood and tumor or nodule tissue samples taken from malignant and benign thyroid patients, the repertoires were compared with one another.

None of the patients had undergone any treatment ahead of thyroid surgery. TCRdb reassembled clones from the PCR reads with MiXCR. Found here are 30,000 to 40,000 clones, approximately 30% of them singletons; the top ten hold about 7.2%. There are a few counts of this clone. Between the trimmed V and J ends, which lost 0 bases and 10 bases, there was a span of 10 bases. Germline V lookup: CDR1 LNHNV, CDR2 YYDKDF (reference sequence). This CDR3 contains 13 residues. Source material: blood. This clonotype was sampled from a female donor with papillary thyroid cancer or a benign thyroid nodule (not recorded which). Some clones in this sample may be carry-over from other donors' samples. The chain couples TRBV15 to TRBJ2-1; D ambiguous. CDR3 region: CATSRDLSPEQFF. CDR3 in DNA: TGTGCCACCAGCAGAGATCTTTCACCGGAGCAGTTCTTC.